The TCR beta chain described here comes from a study of T-cell reconstitution after alpha-beta-depleted transplantation in children listed by TCRdb under 2016. Study-level background: T-cell immune reconstitution after TCRalphabeta/CD19-depleted allogeneic hematopoietic cell transplantation in children was quantitatively tracked in the study by means of TCR repertoire profiling. Results and caveats for the whole study, not just this receptor: The high TCRbeta diversity at day 60 in some patients was ascribed to recipient T cells and intrathymic progenitors that had survived conditioning. Hyperexpanded clone frequencies declined over subsequent months; after one year, T-cell counts and TCRbeta diversity were mostly attributed to newly produced T cells. Apparently early alphabetaT-cell count recovery about two months after transplant reportedly relied on only several hundred rapidly expanded clones derived from non-depleted graft cells.

Interpreted using the paper, the time point label stands for: day 60 (about 2 months) after transplantation. The treatment or condition label on this specimen signifies: allogeneic hematopoietic cell transplantation with graft depleted of TCRalphabeta T cells and CD19 B cells. The transplant recipients were children given TCRalphabeta/CD19-depleted allogeneic hematopoietic cell grafts. Clipping removes 3 bases from V and 1 base from J, with 4 as the unmatched junction base count. The germline V gene specifies SGDLS as CDR1 and YYNGEE as CDR2. The CDR3 goes from the cysteine to the phenylalanine over 16 residues. This entry keeps only the CDR3 DNA: 48 bases, framed from base 1. The table lists this clonotype with a few counts. Its specific antigen is unknown. No clone much larger than this one lies a single base away; base qualities are absent. The method behind the library was PCR. This sample was sequenced with an Illumina HiSeq 2500. TCR library preparation used molecular barcoding, with unique molecular identifiers applied to normalize quantification of the TCRbeta repertoire. TCRdb trimmed public reads at Q25 via fastp, called clones via MiXCR and kept in-frame beta chains. A single entry per CDR3 protein holds the most common genes and DNA from its merged rows. Present in this sample are fewer than 35,000 distinct CDR3 sequences, around 17% of which were seen just once. The ten largest make up 35% of the sample.

This specimen consisted of PBMCs, mostly from graft donor cells, obtained 60 days after TCRalphabeta/CD19-depleted stem cell transplant. The TCR originated in a male patient aged 2-15 years who had a stem cell transplant for acute lymphoblastic leukemia, so the T cells may come from the graft donor. Rearrangement joined TRBV9 to TRBJ2-5; the junction holds 12 bases that match TRBD2. The nucleotide sequence is TGTGCCAGCAGCGGGCTAGCGGGGGGGTCCCAAGAGACCCAGTACTTC. Its amino acids are CASSGLAGGSQETQYF.